Described below is a single TCR beta chain sequence and its context. Its target is not known. The record originates from a study of cytomegalovirus exposure and HLA in healthy donors. Study in general: A later analysis reported the 100 to 150 validation repertoires used the same platform as the roughly 700 first-cohort repertoires. Overall study results and limits: Subsequent analysis found a tendency for first-cohort TCR clusters to co-occur within the 120 or so validation repertoires. There were a few CMV-associated chains whose specificity for CMV antigens was confirmed in vitro. The majority of TCR sequences were rare, yet some public TCRs appeared in many donors.

Only in-frame clones appear in the TCRdb table, and some are missing; sequencing was by immunoSEQ multiplex PCR. The table has about 330,000 clones, around 87% seen once; the top ten hold approximately 1%. V lost 3 bases to trimming and J lost 3 bases; unmatched junction nucleotides: 3. Germline V gives CDR1 MGHDK, CDR2 SYGVNS. The CDR3 has 15 amino acids. Sequenced: PBMCs. V and J are TRBV25-1 and TRBJ2-2, with 8 bases fitting TRBD1. This clonotype was obtained from a woman aged 25 to 39 in good health and CMV-seropositive. The CDR3 region is CASSDDRGYTGELFF. The CDR3 nucleotides are TGTGCCAGCAGTGATGACAGGGGTTACACCGGGGAGCTGTTTTTT.